Below, 5 T cell receptor beta chains from the same sample are listed, as sequenced in a study of cytomegalovirus exposure and HLA in healthy donors (dated by TCRdb to about 2017). Libraries were made using the immunoSEQ multiplex PCR assay. Imported from immuneACCESS, the table was reduced by TCRdb to in-frame sequences with V and J called. These copies leave out some clones; in studies compared against another copy, an unresolved V gene accounts for under half, and the cause of the remainder is not known. The sample table lists some 100,000 clones, 88% of them with a count of one. The ten largest clones capture less than 2% of the sample. The sequenced sample was PBMCs. The source is a man between 18 and 35 years old in good health and CMV-seronegative.

The genes are TRBV28 and TRBJ1-5; TRBD1 matches at 7 bases. The CDR3 covers 14 residues. The ends lost 5 bases at V and 4 bases at J; junction bases unmatched: 5. Germline lookup yields CDR1 MDHEN and CDR2 SYDVKM. CDR3 bases: TGTGCCAGCAGTGACGGGACAGCAAATCAGCCCCAGCATTTT. Translation: CASSDGTANQPQHF.

The rearrangement joins TRBV6-4 to TRBJ1-1, with D possibly matching TRBD1 (5 bases). The CDR3 loop spans 15 amino acids. Germline lookup yields CDR1 MRHNA and CDR2 SNTAGT. With 0 bases removed from V and 1 base from J, the gap between germline ends came to 9 bases. CDR3 bases: TGTGCCAGCAGTGACTCTCAGGGAAAGAACACTGAAGCTTTCTTT. Translating it yields CASSDSQGKNTEAFF.

This sequence joins TRBV28 and TRBJ2-2, with D tentatively TRBD2 (6 bases). With 6 bases removed from V and 0 bases from J, the gap between germline ends came to 23 bases. The CDR3 sequence is 19 residues long. Germline V gives CDR1 MDHEN, CDR2 SYDVKM. The CDR3 here is CASRNHAGPIFANTGELFF. The CDR3 region has the DNA TGTGCCAGCAGAAACCATGCGGGACCGATTTTTGCGAACACCGGGGAGCTGTTTTTT.

This clone was seen a few times. V and J are TRBV19 and TRBJ1-1; 8 positions agree with TRBD1. The CDR3 contains 14 residues. The germline V gene encodes CDR1 LNHDA and CDR2 SQIVND (reference sequence). The ends lost 9 bases at V and 0 bases at J; junction bases unmatched: 6. The CDR3 DNA is TGTGCCAGCCGACAGGGGTCCCTGAACACTGAAGCTTTCTTT. It codes for CASRQGSLNTEAFF.

The V gene is TRBV30, the J gene TRBJ2-1; D is perhaps TRBD2 (6 bases). Germline CDR1 and CDR2: GTSNPN and SVGIG (reference sequence). The CDR3 has 11 amino acids. V was shortened by 4 bases and J by 7 bases, with 8 bases between the two germline ends. The CDR3 loop is CAWNRGNEQFF. CDR3 bases: TGTGCCTGGAACCGGGGGAATGAGCAGTTCTTC.